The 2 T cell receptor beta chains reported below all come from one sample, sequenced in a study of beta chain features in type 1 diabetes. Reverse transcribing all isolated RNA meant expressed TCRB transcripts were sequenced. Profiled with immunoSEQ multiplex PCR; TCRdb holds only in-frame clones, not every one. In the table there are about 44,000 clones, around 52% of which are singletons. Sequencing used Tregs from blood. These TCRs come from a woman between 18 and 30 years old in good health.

CDR3 nucleotide sequence: TGTGCCGCTCCACCCTCTAGCGGGAGGAGGGCTGAGCAGTTCTTC. This encodes CAAPPSSGRRAEQFF. V usage is TRBV30 and J usage is TRBJ2-1, with 11 positions matching TRBD2. Looked up from germline, CDR1 is GTSNPN and CDR2 is SVGIG (reference sequence). The CDR3 sequence is 15 residues long. The ends lost 8 bases at V and 9 bases at J; junction bases unmatched: 15.

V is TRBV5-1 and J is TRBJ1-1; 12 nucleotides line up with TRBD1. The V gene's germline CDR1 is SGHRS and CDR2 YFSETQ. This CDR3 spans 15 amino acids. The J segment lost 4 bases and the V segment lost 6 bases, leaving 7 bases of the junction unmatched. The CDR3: CASKSGTGGLTEAFF. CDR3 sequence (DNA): TGCGCCAGCAAATCCGGGACAGGGGGCCTCACTGAAGCTTTCTTT. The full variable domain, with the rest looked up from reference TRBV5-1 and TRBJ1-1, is KAGVTQTPRYLIKTRGQQVTLSCSPISGHRSVSWYQQTPGQGLQFLFEYFSETQRNKGNFPGRFSGRQFSNSRSEMNVSTLELGDSALYLCASKSGTGGLTEAFFGQGTRLTVV.